Sequencing of this TCR beta chain was carried out in a study of a mutant IDH1 vaccine in newly diagnosed glioma. Looking at the study overall: Receipt of radiotherapy, temozolomide, or both preceded the study, and most received both.

This clone was seen more than once but under ten times. CDR3 length: 14 residues. The V and J ends lost 3 bases and 1 base, in that order; junction bases with no gene match: 1. The germline gives CDR1 SGHRS, CDR2 YFSETQ. TCRdb keeps only in-frame clones here, not all; method: immunoSEQ multiplex PCR. The sample records approximately 54,000 clones, roughly 80% being singletons. Indicated time point: baseline, week 1 (first vaccination visit). Indicated treatment: pre-vaccination baseline after standard-of-care therapy. The V call is TRBV5-1, the J call TRBJ1-1; 9 positions match TRBD1. Source: PBMCs, taken from a glioma patient treated with radiotherapy, temozolomide or both. The sequence came from a man in his late teens or twenties with glioma. The CDR3 region is CASSSGQGNTEAFF. CDR3 nucleotides: TGCGCCAGCAGCTCGGGACAGGGGAACACTGAAGCTTTCTTT.